This TCR beta chain was documented in a study of OX40 agonist ivuxolimab in advanced cancers. The study, taken as a whole, reports: At 0.1 to 3.0 mg/kg and by week 6, CD4+ and CD8+ T cells in the blood had expanded clonally.

Sequencing used immunoSEQ multiplex PCR; TCRdb keeps in-frame clones, though not all of them. This table has about 60,000 clones, 65% to 90% appearing once. The CDR3 totals 14 residues. Per the germline V gene, CDR1 is MGHRA and CDR2 is YSYEKL. Trimming removed 5 bases at V and 2 bases at J, with 12 bases between. In the case of this clone: Its specificity is not known.

The specimen comprised CD4+ or CD8+ T cells sorted from blood, sampled in a trial of the OX40 agonist ivuxolimab. The TCR comes from an adult with an advanced solid tumor such as melanoma, head and neck, liver or kidney cancer. The chain links TRBV4-1 to TRBJ1-2; tentatively, D is TRBD1 (6 bases). CDR3 region: CASSGEGGNYGYTF. CDR3 nucleotide sequence: TGCGCCAGCAGCGGCGAAGGGGGAAACTATGGCTACACCTTC.